This is a list of T cell receptor beta chains from one sample in a study of radiotherapy plus CTLA-4 blockade in lung cancer. The method was immunoSEQ multiplex PCR; TCRdb's version includes in-frame clones alone and lacks a portion of them. The sample carries roughly 80,000 clones, 60% to 85% recorded once. The sample consisted of peripheral blood, taken from a patient treated with radiotherapy plus ipilimumab. These receptors were collected from a human donor with non-small cell lung cancer who had a partial response to radiotherapy plus ipilimumab. Some clones in this sample may be carry-over from other donors' samples. Each CDR3 is given with its conserved first and last residue. The D gene is left open where the match is weak. Size is stated for part of the rows, as once, few or many counts, or as a class when the clone is expanded.

CDR3: CASSVGLGGTDTQYF
DNA: TGTGCCAGCAGCGTAGGTTTAGGGGGCACAGATACGCAGTATTTT
V: TRBV9
J: TRBJ2-3
D: NA
size: NA

CDR3: CASSVNPGGSEKLFF
DNA: TGTGCCAGCAGCGTCAATCCAGGGGGCTCTGAAAAACTGTTTTTT
V: TRBV9
J: TRBJ1-4
D: TRBD1
size: NA

CDR3: CASSSGWDQPQHF
DNA: TGTGCCAGCAGCTCAGGGTGGGATCAGCCCCAGCATTTT
V: TRBV7-2
J: TRBJ1-5
D: NA
size: NA

CDR3: CASTLAGLTTDTQYF
DNA: TGTGCCAGCACCCTAGCGGGACTGACCACAGATACGCAGTATTTT
V: TRBV2
J: TRBJ2-3
D: TRBD2
size: NA

CDR3: CASSLLAAALGEQYF
DNA: TGTGCCAGCAGCTTACTTGCGGCGGCGTTGGGCGAGCAGTACTTC
V: TRBV7-9
J: TRBJ2-7
D: NA
size: NA

CDR3: CASSSVAGANVLTF
DNA: TGTGCCAGTAGTAGTGTGGCCGGGGCCAACGTCCTGACTTTC
V: TRBV19
J: TRBJ2-6
D: NA
size: NA

CDR3: CASSLGVEQGASTEAFF
DNA: TGTGCCAGCAGCTTAGGGGTCGAGCAGGGGGCGAGCACTGAAGCTTTCTTT
V: TRBV7-9
J: TRBJ1-1
D: TRBD1
size: NA

CDR3: CASSWGGRDEQFF
DNA: TGTGCCAGCAGCTGGGGGGGTAGGGATGAGCAGTTCTTC
V: TRBV7-3
J: TRBJ2-1
D: TRBD2
size: NA

CDR3: CASEEERDGELFF
DNA: TGCGCCAGCGAAGAAGAGAGGGACGGGGAGCTGTTTTTT
V: TRBV10-2
J: TRBJ2-2
D: NA
size: NA

CDR3: CASSDRDRVVGYTF
DNA: TGTGCCAGCAGTGACCGGGACAGGGTCGTTGGCTACACCTTC
V: TRBV2
J: TRBJ1-2
D: TRBD1
size: NA

CDR3: CASSLNVQLNTEAFF
DNA: TGTGCCAGCAGTTTGAATGTACAGCTGAACACTGAAGCTTTCTTT
V: TRBV5-4
J: TRBJ1-1
D: NA
size: NA

CDR3: CASSQVPGEAEEAFF
DNA: TGCGCCAGCAGCCAAGTACCCGGGGAGGCCGAGGAAGCTTTCTTT
V: TRBV4-1
J: TRBJ1-1
D: NA
size: NA

CDR3: CASSQVWNTEAFF
DNA: TGCGCCAGCAGCCAAGTATGGAACACTGAAGCTTTCTTT
V: TRBV4-3
J: TRBJ1-1
D: NA
size: NA

CDR3: CASSRGIANYEQYF
DNA: TGTGCCAGCTCAAGGGGTATCGCTAACTACGAGCAGTACTTC
V: TRBV18
J: TRBJ2-7
D: NA
size: NA

CDR3: CASSLGQVFSSGTQYF
DNA: TGTGCCAGCAGCTTGGGACAGGTTTTCAGTTCAGGGACCCAGTACTTC
V: TRBV5-6
J: TRBJ2-5
D: NA
size: few

CDR3: CAWSRGRDEQYF
DNA: TGTGCCTGGAGTAGAGGGCGCGACGAGCAGTACTTC
V: TRBV30
J: TRBJ2-7
D: NA
size: NA

CDR3: CATSRQRSGVTAFF
DNA: TGTGCCACCAGCAGACAACGGAGCGGGGTTACAGCTTTCTTT
V: TRBV15
J: TRBJ1-1
D: NA
size: NA

CDR3: CASSESRLQETQYF
DNA: TGTGCCAGCAGCGAATCTAGATTACAAGAGACCCAGTACTTC
V: TRBV11-3
J: TRBJ2-5
D: NA
size: NA

CDR3: CASSLGALSETQYF
DNA: TGTGCCAGCAGCTTAGGGGCCCTTTCAGAGACCCAGTACTTC
V: TRBV7-2
J: TRBJ2-5
D: NA
size: NA

CDR3: CASSATGNTEAFF
DNA: TGTGCCAGCAGTGCGACAGGGAACACTGAAGCTTTCTTT
V: TRBV25-1
J: TRBJ1-1
D: NA
size: NA

CDR3: CASSLVGGGEQYF
DNA: TGTGCCAGCAGCTTGGTGGGGGGGGGCGAGCAGTACTTC
V: TRBV5-5
J: TRBJ2-7
D: TRBD2
size: NA

CDR3: CAINLAGGRTDTQYF
DNA: TGTGCCATCAACCTAGCGGGAGGTCGGACAGATACGCAGTATTTT
V: TRBV10-3
J: TRBJ2-3
D: TRBD2
size: NA

CDR3: CASSRDRKENYGYTF
DNA: TGTGCCAGTAGCCGAGACAGAAAAGAGAACTATGGCTACACCTTC
V: TRBV19
J: TRBJ1-2
D: NA
size: NA

CDR3: CASRGTSPYAYLQWAREQYF
DNA: TGTGCCAGCAGGGGGACTAGCCCTTACGCCTACCTCCAATGGGCTCGGGAGCAGTACTTC
V: TRBV4-2
J: TRBJ2-7
D: TRBD2
size: NA

CDR3: CASSPSGVEQYF
DNA: TGTGCCAGCTCACCGTCAGGGGTCGAGCAGTACTTC
V: TRBV18
J: TRBJ2-7
D: NA
size: few

CDR3: CASNVPGQGTGEQYF
DNA: TGTGCCAGCAACGTACCGGGACAGGGAACTGGTGAGCAGTACTTC
V: TRBV28
J: TRBJ2-7
D: TRBD1
size: few

CDR3: CASSALDSFGHNEQFF
DNA: TGTGCCAGCTCAGCCCTGGACAGTTTCGGCCACAATGAGCAGTTCTTC
V: TRBV18
J: TRBJ2-1
D: NA
size: NA

CDR3: CASSRLAGASRPNEQFF
DNA: TGCGCCAGCAGCAGGCTAGCGGGAGCCTCCCGCCCCAATGAGCAGTTCTTC
V: TRBV5-1
J: TRBJ2-1
D: TRBD2
size: NA

CDR3: CASSPRPIAGYTQYF
DNA: TGTGCCAGCAGCCCGAGACCGATAGCGGGCTATACGCAGTATTTT
V: TRBV9
J: TRBJ2-3
D: TRBD2
size: NA

CDR3: CAWTSGREQFF
DNA: TGTGCCTGGACTTCCGGGAGGGAGCAGTTCTTC
V: TRBV30
J: TRBJ2-1
D: TRBD2
size: NA

CDR3: CASSRWTGGYEQYF
DNA: TGTGCCAGCAGCAGATGGACAGGGGGCTACGAGCAGTACTTC
V: TRBV7-2
J: TRBJ2-7
D: TRBD1
size: NA

CDR3: CASSSGLAGGRGDTQYF
DNA: TGTGCCAGCAGTTCAGGACTAGCGGGGGGGCGTGGGGATACGCAGTATTTT
V: TRBV28
J: TRBJ2-3
D: TRBD2
size: NA

CDR3: CASIKPRDPADTQYF
DNA: TGCGCCAGCATCAAGCCCCGCGATCCCGCTGATACGCAGTATTTT
V: TRBV10-1
J: TRBJ2-3
D: NA
size: NA

CDR3: CASSPPLGGALNEQFF
DNA: TGTGCCAGCAGTCCCCCCCTTGGGGGGGCTCTCAATGAGCAGTTCTTC
V: TRBV28
J: TRBJ2-1
D: NA
size: NA

CDR3: CASSRDRGRLETQYF
DNA: TGTGCCAGCAGTCGAGACAGGGGCAGGCTGGAGACCCAGTACTTC
V: TRBV6-5
J: TRBJ2-5
D: TRBD1
size: NA

CDR3: CATGTGGQETQYF
DNA: TGTGCCACCGGAACGGGGGGGCAAGAGACCCAGTACTTC
V: TRBV10-3
J: TRBJ2-5
D: TRBD2
size: NA

CDR3: CASSPRLAGQGNSYEQYF
DNA: TGTGCCAGCTCACCACGGCTGGCGGGACAGGGGAACTCCTACGAGCAGTACTTC
V: TRBV18
J: TRBJ2-7
D: TRBD1
size: NA

CDR3: CASSLEYRGAKLFF
DNA: TGTGCCAGCAGTTTAGAGTACAGGGGGGCAAAACTGTTTTTT
V: TRBV28
J: TRBJ1-4
D: TRBD1
size: NA

CDR3: CASSSAGRGPGELFF
DNA: TGTGCCAGCAGTTCGGCGGGAAGGGGCCCCGGGGAGCTGTTTTTT
V: TRBV28
J: TRBJ2-2
D: NA
size: NA

CDR3: CASSVGGDNSPLHF
DNA: TGTGCCAGCAGCGTAGGGGGGGATAATTCACCCCTCCACTTT
V: TRBV9
J: TRBJ1-6
D: NA
size: NA

CDR3: CASTTTGTGYTF
DNA: TGTGCCAGTACCACCACAGGGACTGGCTACACCTTC
V: TRBV19
J: TRBJ1-2
D: NA
size: NA

CDR3: CASRRGAVTGELFF
DNA: TGCGCCAGCAGGCGGGGGGCGGTTACCGGGGAGCTGTTTTTT
V: TRBV4-1
J: TRBJ2-2
D: TRBD2
size: few

CDR3: CASSPRLAEFSYNEQFF
DNA: TGTGCCAGCAGCCCCAGACTAGCGGAGTTCTCCTACAATGAGCAGTTCTTC
V: TRBV14
J: TRBJ2-1
D: TRBD2
size: NA

CDR3: CASSLVAEGLDEQFF
DNA: TGTGCCAGCAGCTTAGTTGCGGAAGGTCTCGATGAGCAGTTCTTC
V: TRBV7-8
J: TRBJ2-1
D: NA
size: NA

CDR3: CASREKGGIHNEQFF
DNA: TGTGCCAGCAGAGAAAAGGGAGGCATCCACAATGAGCAGTTCTTC
V: TRBV14
J: TRBJ2-1
D: NA
size: NA

CDR3: CASTPRTFPYEQYF
DNA: TGTGCCAGCACCCCCCGGACTTTCCCCTACGAGCAGTACTTC
V: TRBV7-8
J: TRBJ2-7
D: NA
size: NA